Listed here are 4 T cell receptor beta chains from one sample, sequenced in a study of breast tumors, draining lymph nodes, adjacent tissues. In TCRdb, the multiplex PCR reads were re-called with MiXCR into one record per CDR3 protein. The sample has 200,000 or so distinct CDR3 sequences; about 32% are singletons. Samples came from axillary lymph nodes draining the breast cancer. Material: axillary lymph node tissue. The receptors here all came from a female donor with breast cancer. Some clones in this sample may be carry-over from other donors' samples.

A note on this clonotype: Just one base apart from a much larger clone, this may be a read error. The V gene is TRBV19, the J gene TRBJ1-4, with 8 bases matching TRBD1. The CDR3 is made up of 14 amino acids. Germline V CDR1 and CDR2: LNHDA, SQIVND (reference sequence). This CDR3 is CASSNRGSHEKLLF. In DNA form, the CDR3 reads TGTGCCAGTAGCAACAGGGGGTCTCATGAAAAACTGCTTTTT. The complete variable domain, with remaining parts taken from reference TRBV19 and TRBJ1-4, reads DGGITQSPKYLFRKEGQNVTLSCEQNLNHDAMYWYRQDPGQGLRLIYYSQIVNDFQKGDIAEGYSVSREKKESFPLTVTSAQKNPTAFYLCASSNRGSHEKLLFGSGTQLSVL.

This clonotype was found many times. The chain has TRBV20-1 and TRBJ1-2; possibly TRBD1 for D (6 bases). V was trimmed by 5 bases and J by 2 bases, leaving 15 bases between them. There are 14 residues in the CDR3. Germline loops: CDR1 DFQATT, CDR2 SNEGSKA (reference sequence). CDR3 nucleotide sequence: TGCAGTGCTGGGGGGGGGGCTACCAACTATGGCTACACCTTC. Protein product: CSAGGGATNYGYTF.

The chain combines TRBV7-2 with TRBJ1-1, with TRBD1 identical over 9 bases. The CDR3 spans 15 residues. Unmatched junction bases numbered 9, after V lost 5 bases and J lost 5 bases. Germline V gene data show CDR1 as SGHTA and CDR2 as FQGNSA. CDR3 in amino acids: CASSANRGRGTEAFF. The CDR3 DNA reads TGTGCCAGCAGCGCCAACAGGGGGCGAGGGACTGAAGCTTTCTTT.

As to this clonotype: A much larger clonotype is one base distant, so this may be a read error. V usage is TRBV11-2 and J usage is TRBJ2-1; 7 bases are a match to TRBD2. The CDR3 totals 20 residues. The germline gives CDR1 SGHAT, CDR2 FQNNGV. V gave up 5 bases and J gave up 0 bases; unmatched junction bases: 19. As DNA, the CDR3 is TGTGCCAGCAGCCTCAACGCGGGAGCCTGGGGGTATTCCTCCTACAATGAGCAGTTCTTC. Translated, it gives CASSLNAGAWGYSSYNEQFF.